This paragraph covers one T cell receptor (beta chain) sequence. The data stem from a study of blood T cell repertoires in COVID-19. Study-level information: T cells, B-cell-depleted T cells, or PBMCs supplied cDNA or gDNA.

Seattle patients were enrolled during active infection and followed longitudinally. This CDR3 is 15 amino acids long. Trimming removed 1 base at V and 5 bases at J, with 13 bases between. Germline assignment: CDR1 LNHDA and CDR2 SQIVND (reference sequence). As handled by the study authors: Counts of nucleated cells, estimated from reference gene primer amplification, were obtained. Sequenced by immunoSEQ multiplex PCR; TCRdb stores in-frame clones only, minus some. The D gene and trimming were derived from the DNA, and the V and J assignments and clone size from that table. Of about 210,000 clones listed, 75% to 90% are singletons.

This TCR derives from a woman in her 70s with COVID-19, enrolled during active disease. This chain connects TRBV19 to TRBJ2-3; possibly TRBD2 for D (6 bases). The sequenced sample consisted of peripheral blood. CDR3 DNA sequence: TGTGCCAGTAGTATAGTTCCGGGAGCACGAGATACGCAGTATTTT. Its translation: CASSIVPGARDTQYF. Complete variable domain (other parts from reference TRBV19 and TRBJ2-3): DGGITQSPKYLFRKEGQNVTLSCEQNLNHDAMYWYRQDPGQGLRLIYYSQIVNDFQKGDIAEGYSVSREKKESFPLTVTSAQKNPTAFYLCASSIVPGARDTQYFGPGTRLTVL.